The 30 T cell receptor beta chains below all came from one sample that was sequenced in a study of CD8 T cells in ankylosing spondylitis. TCRdb fed the 5' RACE reads into MiXCR, producing one record per CDR3 protein. The profile shows fewer than 350,000 distinct CDR3 sequences, approximately 10% of them singletons. Material: blood, either unsorted or a sorted T cell fraction (not recorded which). These receptors came from a female donor with ankylosing spondylitis or in good health (not recorded which).

This clonotype was picked up a small number of times. This chain connects TRBV28 to TRBJ1-1, with D possibly TRBD1 on 5 matching bases. CDR1 and CDR2 from the germline V gene are MDHEN and SYDVKM. The CDR3 is 11 residues long. Trimming removed 7 bases at V and 8 bases at J, with 11 bases between. The chain's CDR3 is CASNAGLEAFF. The CDR3 DNA sequence: TGTGCCAGCAACGCAGGGTTAGAAGCTTTCTTT.

This clonotype was detected ten times or more. The chain employs TRBV12-3 or TRBV12-4 and TRBJ1-1, with D uncertain. The V end lost 5 bases, the J end lost 6 bases, and 10 bases lay between the germline ends. The CDR3 has 12 residues. The CDR3 nucleotides are TGTGCCAGCAGTCTGGAGGTGGCTGAAGCTTTCTTT. Amino acids: CASSLEVAEAFF.

This clonotype was recorded at least ten times. CDR3 loop: CASSFQGKGKGAFF. The CDR3 nucleotides are TGTGCCAGCAGCTTCCAGGGAAAAGGAAAGGGAGCTTTCTTT. The V gene is TRBV7-2, the J gene TRBJ1-1, with D perhaps matching TRBD1 (5 bases). Germline assignment: CDR1 SGHTA and CDR2 FQGNSA. V lost 3 bases and J lost 10, with 18 bases in between. This CDR3 has 14 amino acids.

In this sample, this clonotype turned up many times. The chain has TRBV10-3 and TRBJ1-1, with TRBD1 matching over 8 bases. Looked up from germline, CDR1 is ENHRY and CDR2 is SYGVKD. CDR3 length: 12 amino acids. The V and J ends lost 11 bases and 1 base, in that order; junction bases with no gene match: 3. This CDR3 reads CAVGQGNTEAFF. CDR3 DNA: TGTGCCGTCGGACAGGGGAACACTGAAGCTTTCTTT.

This clonotype was recorded at least ten times. This rearrangement joins TRBV20-1 to TRBJ2-7; TRBD1 matches at 7 bases. The CDR3 loop spans 13 amino acids. Germline lookup yields CDR1 DFQATT and CDR2 SNEGSKA (reference sequence). V was clipped by 3 bases and J by 3 bases; unmatched bases: 5. The DNA for the CDR3 is TGCAGTGCTAGGGGAAGGGACAGCTACGAGCAGTACTTC. Its translation: CSARGRDSYEQYF.

In the case of this clonotype: One end of the junction is discordant with germline, which a read error may explain. V gene TRBV20-1 combines with J gene TRBJ2-2; perhaps TRBD2 as D (5 bases). The V gene's germline CDR1 is DFQATT and CDR2 SNEGSKA (reference sequence). CDR3 length: 16 residues. In nucleotides, the CDR3 is TGCTGTGCTCCTAAAGTGGTCGGGAAAAACACCGGGGAGCTGTTTTTT. Amino acids: CCAPKVVGKNTGELFF.

The table lists this clonotype with many counts. CDR3 protein: CSASGTSYDEQYF. CDR3 DNA: TGCAGTGCTTCCGGGACATCATACGACGAGCAGTACTTC. The V and J genes are TRBV20-1 and TRBJ2-7; D possibly corresponds to TRBD1 (6 bases). From germline, CDR1 is DFQATT and CDR2 SNEGSKA (reference sequence). This CDR3 has 13 residues. The V end was cut by 5 bases, the J end by 5 bases, with 16 bases between.

In this sample, this clonotype turned up many times. V gene TRBV5-1 combines with J gene TRBJ2-1, with 10 bases identical to TRBD2. This CDR3 spans 16 amino acids. The ends lost 5 bases at V and 0 bases at J; junction bases unmatched: 5. Germline-derived CDR1 and CDR2 are SGHRS and YFSETQ. The CDR3, as DNA: TGCGCCAGCAGATTTAGCGGGGGGAGCTCCTACAATGAGCAGTTCTTC. Translation gives CASRFSGGSSYNEQFF.

This clonotype was observed a few times. The chain recombines TRBV28 with TRBJ1-5; TRBD1 is a possible D gene (6 bases). This CDR3 has 13 amino acids. Germline assignment: CDR1 MDHEN and CDR2 SYDVKM. The V and J ends lost 7 bases and 3 bases respectively, with 10 bases between them. CDR3 region: CASIRQANQPQHF. CDR3 sequence (DNA): TGTGCCAGCATTCGACAGGCCAATCAGCCCCAGCATTTT.

This clonotype has ten or more counts. The chain recombines TRBV10-3 with TRBJ2-7; 9 nucleotides line up with TRBD2. The CDR3 is 11 residues long. The trim removed 8 bases at V and 5 bases at J, leaving 1 base unmatched. The germline V gene has CDR1 ENHRY and CDR2 SYGVKD. CDR3 DNA: TGTGCCATCGCGGGGGGGAACGAGCAGTACTTC. Its translation: CAIAGGNEQYF.

This chain connects TRBV5-1 to TRBJ2-2, with D perhaps matching TRBD1 (5 bases). CDR3 length equals 14 residues. From germline, CDR1 is SGHRS and CDR2 YFSETQ. Trimming removed 4 bases from V and 6 bases from J, with 13 bases in between. CDR3 sequence: CASSANQGPGELFF. Written as DNA, the CDR3 is TGCGCCAGCAGCGCAAATCAGGGTCCCGGGGAGCTGTTTTTT.

This clonotype turned up a few times. This chain links TRBV7-2 with TRBJ2-7, with TRBD2 as a possible D gene (5 bases). The CDR3 is 13 amino acids. Per germline, CDR1 SGHTA and CDR2 FQGNSA. V was shortened by 8 bases and J by 2 bases, with 13 bases between the two germline ends. CDR3 DNA sequence: TGTGCCAGCCGTCTCGGGGTTACCTACGAGCAGTACTTC. Translation gives CASRLGVTYEQYF. The whole variable domain, filled in from reference TRBV7-2 and TRBJ2-7, reads GAGVSQSPSNKVTEKGKDVELRCDPISGHTALYWYRQSLGQGLEFLIYFQGNSAPDKSGLPSDRFSAERTGGSVSTLTIQRTQQEDSAVYLCASRLGVTYEQYFGPGTRLTVT.

There are a few counts of this clonotype. The chain combines TRBV5-1 with TRBJ2-3, with D tentatively TRBD2 (5 bases). Trimming removed 0 bases from V and 2 bases from J, with 16 bases in between. CDR3 size: 17 residues. Germline V gene data show CDR1 as SGHRS and CDR2 as YFSETQ. For the CDR3, the DNA is TGCGCCAGCAGCTTGGGGGTCGGACTTCCCTTCACAGATACGCAGTATTTT. It is translated as CASSLGVGLPFTDTQYF.

In its sample, this clonotype was seen many times. The CDR3 is CSARDRWASNEKLFF. For the CDR3, the DNA is TGCAGTGCTAGAGATCGGTGGGCGTCTAATGAAAAACTGTTTTTT. This chain connects TRBV20-1 to TRBJ1-4; D not certain. The germline V gene encodes CDR1 DFQATT and CDR2 SNEGSKA (reference sequence). Trimming stripped 0 bases from V and 3 bases from J, with 11 bases between. The CDR3 is 15 amino acids.

The chain carries TRBV30 and TRBJ1-1; the match to TRBD1 covers 9 bases. In germline, CDR1 is GTSNPN, CDR2 SVGIG (reference sequence). The CDR3 loop spans 15 amino acids. V shed 4 bases and J 0 bases; nucleotides not matched to a gene: 6. For the CDR3, the DNA is TGTGCCTGGAATCCGGGACAGGGAATGAACACTGAAGCTTTCTTT. It translates to CAWNPGQGMNTEAFF.

This clonotype was seen a few times. The rearrangement joins TRBV7-2 to TRBJ1-1, with D hard to call. V dropped 7 bases and J dropped 4 bases, with 7 bases sitting between them. In germline, CDR1 is SGHTA, CDR2 FQGNSA. The CDR3 totals 11 residues. DNA for the CDR3: TGTGCCAGCATCAAGACCACTGAAGCTTTCTTT. Amino acid sequence: CASIKTTEAFF.

The chain couples TRBV9 to TRBJ2-2; no clear D. Germline loops: CDR1 SGDLS, CDR2 YYNGEE. The V gene lost 6 bases and the J gene lost 5 bases, with 14 bases spanning the gap. This CDR3 comprises 14 residues. DNA for the CDR3: TGTGCCAGCACTGTAAGGCTCGGTACCGGGGAGCTGTTTTTT. Translated: CASTVRLGTGELFF.

As for this clonotype: One junction end does not reproduce the germline sequence, and a read error may be involved. The V and J genes are TRBV5-1 and TRBJ2-1, with TRBD2 matching 7 bases. Looked up from germline, CDR1 is SGHRS and CDR2 is YFSETQ. There are 18 residues in the CDR3. DNA for the CDR3: TGCGCCAGCAGCCGTCTAGCGGCCACCCGAAGGGCTTACAATGATCAGTTCTTC. This codes for CASSRLAATRRAYNDQFF.

This clonotype was recorded a few times. This rearrangement joins TRBV6-2 or TRBV6-3 to TRBJ2-1; D may be TRBD2 (7 bases). The CDR3 spans 16 residues. Germline V CDR1 and CDR2: MNHEY, SVGEGT. V lost 5 bases to trimming and J lost 3 bases, with 17 bases between them. The CDR3 coding sequence is TGTGCCAGCAGTACCCCTGGGGGGGCGGTCTACAATGAGCAGTTCTTC. It is translated as CASSTPGGAVYNEQFF.

The CDR3 reads CASSLAGTQQETQYF. The DNA of the CDR3 is TGTGCCAGCAGCTTAGCCGGGACTCAACAAGAGACCCAGTACTTC. V is TRBV7-9 and J is TRBJ2-5; possible D gene TRBD2, 6 bases. Germline lookup yields CDR1 SEHNR and CDR2 FQNEAQ (reference sequence). This CDR3 region has 15 residues. Trimming took 0 bases from V and 2 from J, leaving 10 bases between them.

This clonotype showed up just a few times. This chain uses TRBV4-2 with TRBJ1-1; D unclear. Germline CDR1 LGHNA, CDR2 YNFKEQ. The CDR3 loop spans 14 amino acids. The V end lost 0 bases, the J end lost 1 base, and 6 bases lay between the germline ends. This CDR3 is CASSQDSKNTEAFF. CDR3 sequence (DNA): TGTGCCAGCAGCCAAGACTCGAAGAACACTGAAGCTTTCTTT.

In this sample, this clonotype turned up many times. This chain links TRBV24-1 with TRBJ2-1; D might be TRBD1 or TRBD2, each matching 6 bases. The CDR3 has 16 amino acids. Trimming stripped 4 bases from V and 1 base from J, with 13 bases between. The germline V gene encodes CDR1 KGHDR and CDR2 SFDVKD. CDR3 region: CATSDPLGGSYNEQFF. DNA for the CDR3: TGTGCCACCAGTGACCCCTTAGGGGGGTCCTACAATGAGCAGTTCTTC.

The sample holds many counts of this clonotype. The V gene is TRBV6-1, the J gene TRBJ1-5; D is possibly TRBD1 (5 bases). V lost 6 bases to trimming and J lost 0 bases, with 12 bases between them. CDR3 size: 15 residues. Germline V gene lookup returns CDR1 MNHNS and CDR2 SASEGT. CDR3 in DNA: TGTGCCAGCAGACGGGGGGTAGATAGCAATCAGCCCCAGCATTTT. It codes for CASRRGVDSNQPQHF.

This clonotype was counted only a few times. The J gene is TRBJ1-1, the V gene TRBV5-1, with D hard to call. Trimming stripped 0 bases from V and 0 bases from J, with 9 bases between. CDR1 is SGHRS and CDR2 is YFSETQ in the germline V gene. The CDR3 is 15 residues long. This chain's CDR3 is CASSLALTMNTEAFF. CDR3 nucleotides: TGCGCCAGCAGCTTGGCCTTAACCATGAACACTGAAGCTTTCTTT. The full variable domain, rest sourced from reference TRBV5-1 and TRBJ1-1, is KAGVTQTPRYLIKTRGQQVTLSCSPISGHRSVSWYQQTPGQGLQFLFEYFSETQRNKGNFPGRFSGRQFSNSRSEMNVSTLELGDSALYLCASSLALTMNTEAFFGQGTRLTVV.

The chain couples TRBV5-6 to TRBJ2-1; 8 bases are shared with TRBD2. The junction had 13 bases not matched to a gene; V was cut back by 4 bases and J by 7 bases. This CDR3 contains 16 residues. In germline, CDR1 is SGHDT, CDR2 YYEEEE. CDR3 sequence reads: CASSPPLAAFENEQFF. In DNA, the CDR3 is TGTGCCAGCAGCCCCCCACTAGCGGCCTTCGAGAATGAGCAGTTCTTC.

Many counts were recorded for this clonotype. V usage is TRBV7-9 and J usage is TRBJ2-7; no clear D gene. From germline, CDR1 is SEHNR and CDR2 FQNEAQ (reference sequence). The CDR3 length is 13 residues. Trimming left V 2 bases short and J 4 bases short, with 9 bases between. This CDR3 is CASSLTHEYEQYF. CDR3 in DNA: TGTGCCAGCAGCTTAACCCACGAGTACGAGCAGTACTTC.

This clonotype appeared many times. The chain carries TRBV4-1 and TRBJ2-2; D unresolved. Germline values: CDR1 MGHRA, CDR2 YSYEKL. CDR3 length: 14 amino acids. Trimming removed 4 bases at V and 1 base at J, with 7 bases between. The CDR3, as DNA: TGCGCCAGCAGCCGGACGATGAACACCGGGGAGCTGTTTTTT. It encodes CASSRTMNTGELFF.

This clonotype was picked up many times. V is TRBV7-2 and J is TRBJ1-4, with a tentative D call TRBD1 (5 bases). Germline-derived CDR1 and CDR2 are SGHTA and FQGNSA. The length of the CDR3 is 15 residues. Trimming pared 3 bases from V and 5 bases from J, leaving 13 bases between. This CDR3 is CASSFLGQENEKLFF. CDR3 in DNA: TGTGCCAGCAGCTTCTTGGGGCAGGAGAATGAAAAACTGTTTTTT.

Ten or more counts support this clonotype. The gene calls are TRBV5-1 and TRBJ2-2; possible D gene TRBD2, 6 bases. The CDR3 is 15 residues long. Trimming removed 2 bases from V and 4 bases from J, with 12 bases in between. CDR1 and CDR2 from the germline V gene are SGHRS and YFSETQ. CDR3 in DNA: TGCGCCAGCAGCTTAGGAGGGAGCGGCACCGGGGAGCTGTTTTTT. This codes for CASSLGGSGTGELFF.

V gene TRBV12-3 or TRBV12-4 combines with J gene TRBJ2-7; 9 bases fit TRBD1. The CDR3 totals 18 residues. After removal of 1 base from V and 2 bases from J, the junction contained 12 bases not matched to a gene. The chain's CDR3 is CASSLVRGTGTTTYEQYF. The CDR3 DNA is TGTGCCAGCAGTTTAGTGCGAGGGACAGGGACGACCACCTACGAGCAGTACTTC.